Shown below are 2 T cell receptor beta chains from a single sample sequenced in a study of regulatory T cells in long-lasting Graves disease (dated by TCRdb to the early 2020s). Library creation used multiplex PCR. TCRdb names Illumina HiSeq 4000 as the instrument used. CDR3 regions were amplified by Arm-PCR with iRepertoire HTBI primers to construct TCR beta libraries. TCRdb trimmed the raw reads at Q25, called clones with MiXCR and kept productive beta chains. Each entry merges the rows of one CDR3 protein and shows their most common DNA and genes. A total of about 520,000 distinct CDR3 sequences appear in this sample, around 12% of them only once. Roughly 8.9% of the sample goes to the ten largest clones. The sample's time point, from its label and the paper: newly diagnosed GD, antithyroid drugs for less than 3 months. For both TCR sequencing and RNA sequencing, RNA was extracted from PBMCs using TRIzol.

A further study also used this sample, focusing on T cells in Graves' hyperthyroidism and ophthalmopathy.

Specimen: peripheral blood mononuclear cells (PBMCs), collected at new diagnosis, from a patient treated with antithyroid drugs. The receptors originated from a woman in her twenties or thirties with Graves disease. Donor details come from another sample of the same person, matched by shared clones.

This clonotype appeared a few times. The V and J genes are TRBV15 and TRBJ2-1; 11 positions match TRBD2. Germline loops: CDR1 LNHNV, CDR2 YYDKDF (reference sequence). V gave up 0 bases and J gave up 8 bases; unmatched junction bases: 15. CDR3 length equals 19 residues. The CDR3 is CATSRDRLLAGEFVDEQFF. In nucleotides, the CDR3 is TGTGCCACCAGCAGAGATAGGTTACTAGCGGGAGAATTCGTTGATGAGCAGTTCTTC.

V gene TRBV7-2 combines with J gene TRBJ2-4; 9 bases line up with TRBD2. Trimming removed 7 bases from V and 0 bases from J; junction bases left unmatched: 10. The CDR3 sequence is 17 residues long. Germline values: CDR1 SGHTA, CDR2 FQGNSA. As DNA, the CDR3 is TGTGCCAGCACTCAGCTCCCAGCGGGAGGAGCCAAAAACATTCAGTACTTC. Translating it yields CASTQLPAGGAKNIQYF.